This T cell receptor beta chain was sequenced in a study of shared clonotypes between healthy human individuals. Recent acute infections and vaccinations were absent in the healthy HIV-negative adult donors. On this clone: Its target is not known. Other nucleotide sequences in the sample specify the same CDR3.

Profiling relied on immunoSEQ multiplex PCR, and the TCRdb table lists in-frame clones only, not all of them. Here the sample spans 2 million to 2.5 million clones, 85% to 95% being singletons. The J segment lost 1 base and the V segment lost 0 bases, leaving 2 bases of the junction unmatched. Germline CDR1 MNHEY, CDR2 SVGAGI. The CDR3 totals 15 residues. Overall study findings and caveats: For sorted subsets, rarefaction showed incomplete sequencing despite large depth.

The receptor comes from a man aged 18 to 29 in good health. Some clones in this sample may be carry-over from other donors' samples. The rearrangement joins TRBV6-5 to TRBJ2-7; 8 nucleotides line up with TRBD1. The specimen was naive CD4+ T cells from PBMCs. Described subset: CD45RA+ positively selected. The CDR3, as DNA: TGTGCCAGCAGTTACTCCGGACAGGGATCCTACGAGCAGTACTTC. This sequence encodes CASSYSGQGSYEQYF.